The 10 T cell receptor beta chains below all came from one sample that was sequenced in a study of cytomegalovirus exposure and HLA in healthy donors. Primers for the PCR totalled 60 Vbeta and 13 Jbeta. Sequenced by immunoSEQ multiplex PCR; TCRdb stores in-frame clones only, minus some. The sample has 100,000 to 120,000 clones; 67% are singletons. Sequencing input: PBMCs. These receptors all stem from a man aged 18 to 35 in good health and CMV-seropositive.

V is TRBV27 and J is TRBJ2-5, with TRBD2 matching over 12 bases. After removal of 8 bases from V and 3 bases from J, the junction contained 7 bases not matched to a gene. CDR3 length: 15 amino acids. Germline V gene data show CDR1 as MNHEY and CDR2 as SMNVEV (reference sequence). CDR3 residues: CASRILAGGEETQYF. CDR3 in DNA: TGTGCCAGCCGGATACTAGCGGGGGGAGAAGAGACCCAGTACTTC.

This clone is a singleton in its sample. V gene TRBV6-4 combines with J gene TRBJ2-2; the match to TRBD2 covers 9 bases. Germline V gene data show CDR1 as MRHNA and CDR2 as SNTAGT. There are 17 residues in the CDR3. V dropped 6 bases and J dropped 4; count of bases not matched to a gene: 12. The CDR3 spells CASRGIAAGGPTGELFF. CDR3 in DNA: TGTGCCAGCAGAGGAATCGCAGCGGGGGGCCCCACCGGGGAGCTGTTTTTT.

The chain employs TRBV5-4 and TRBJ1-1, with D hard to call. CDR1 and CDR2 (germline): SGHNT, YYREEE (reference sequence). The CDR3 covers 13 residues. Trimming took 3 bases from V and 1 from J, leaving 7 bases between them. CDR3 DNA sequence: TGTGCCAGCAGCTATCTGGCGAACACTGAAGCTTTCTTT. Translation: CASSYLANTEAFF.

This chain links TRBV6-5 with TRBJ2-5; 7 bases are a match to TRBD1. J gave up 6 bases and V 2 bases, and 3 bases lay outside the gene matches. This CDR3 has 13 residues. Germline V CDR1 and CDR2: MNHEY, SVGAGI. The DNA for the CDR3 is TGTGCCAGCAGTTACGACAGGGCCAAGACCCAGTACTTC. Protein: CASSYDRAKTQYF.

The chain employs TRBV20-1 and TRBJ1-2; D is uncertain. The germline V gene encodes CDR1 DFQATT and CDR2 SNEGSKA (reference sequence). The CDR3 has 10 residues. The CDR3, as DNA: TGCAGCGGGTCCTTCTATGGCTACACCTTC. It specifies CSGSFYGYTF.

This clone occurred once. The chain couples TRBV2 to TRBJ1-2; no reliable D call. Germline V CDR1 and CDR2: SNHLY, FYNNEI. V was pared by 6 bases and J by 4 bases, with 15 bases between. This CDR3 is 14 amino acids long. The CDR3 DNA is TGTGCCAGCAGCCCGAGCCTGAATAGCTATGGCTACACCTTC. Its translation: CASSPSLNSYGYTF. Complete variable domain (other parts from reference TRBV2 and TRBJ1-2): EPEVTQTPSHQVTQMGQEVILRCVPISNHLYFYWYRQILGQKVEFLVSFYNNEISEKSEIFDDQFSVERPDGSNFTLKIRSTKLEDSAMYFCASSPSLNSYGYTFGSGTRLTVV.

This chain links TRBV28 with TRBJ1-4; 8 bases agree with TRBD1. CDR3 length equals 13 residues. The germline V gene encodes CDR1 MDHEN and CDR2 SYDVKM. J lost 7 bases, V lost 6 bases, and 4 bases had no gene match. CDR3 sequence: CASRQTGVEKLFF. DNA of the CDR3: TGTGCCAGCAGACAGACAGGGGTTGAAAAACTGTTTTTT.

The rearrangement links TRBV5-1 to TRBJ1-1; D possibly corresponds to TRBD1 (5 bases). This CDR3 has 12 residues. The germline V gene has CDR1 SGHRS and CDR2 YFSETQ. V gave up 5 bases and J gave up 7 bases, with 12 bases separating them. In DNA, the CDR3 is TGCGCCAGCAGTCCCGGACATAGTGAAGCTTTCTTT. Encoded protein: CASSPGHSEAFF.

The gene calls are TRBV28 and TRBJ1-5, with D maybe TRBD1 (6 bases). This CDR3 region has 15 residues. Trimming took 3 bases from V and 4 from J, leaving 13 bases between them. The germline CDR1 and CDR2 sequences are MDHEN and SYDVKM. The CDR3 loop reads CASSLLGARNQPQHF. The CDR3, as DNA: TGTGCCAGCAGTTTGTTGGGGGCGCGAAATCAGCCCCAGCATTTT.

The rearrangement joins TRBV27 to TRBJ2-3; 9 nucleotides line up with TRBD2. The germline V gene encodes CDR1 MNHEY and CDR2 SMNVEV (reference sequence). The CDR3 is made up of 15 amino acids. With V trimmed by 5 bases and J by 4 bases, 7 bases remained unmatched. The CDR3 here is CASSRGRGGSDTQYF. The CDR3 nucleotides are TGTGCCAGCAGTCGGGGGCGGGGGGGTTCAGATACGCAGTATTTT.